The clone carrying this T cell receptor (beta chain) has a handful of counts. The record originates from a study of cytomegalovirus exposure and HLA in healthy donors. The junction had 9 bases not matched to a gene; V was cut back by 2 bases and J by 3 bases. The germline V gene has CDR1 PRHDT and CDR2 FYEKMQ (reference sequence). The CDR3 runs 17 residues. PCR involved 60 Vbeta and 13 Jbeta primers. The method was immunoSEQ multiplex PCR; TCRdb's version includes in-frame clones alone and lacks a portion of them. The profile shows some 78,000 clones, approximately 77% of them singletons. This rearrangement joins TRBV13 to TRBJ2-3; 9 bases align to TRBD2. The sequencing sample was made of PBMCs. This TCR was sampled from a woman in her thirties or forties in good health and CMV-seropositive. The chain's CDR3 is CASSLSSLAGITDTQYF. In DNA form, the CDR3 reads TGTGCCAGCAGCTTATCTTCCCTAGCGGGGATTACAGATACGCAGTATTTT.